These T cell receptor beta chains were read from a single sample in a study of STAT5B mutations in CD4+ large granular lymphocyte leukemia. Repertoires were generated with immunoSEQ multiplex PCR, while TCRdb's copy carries only in-frame clones and drops some. The data hold 40,000 or so clones, with about four fifths observed a single time. The sequencing input was CD4+ T cells from blood buffy coats. The receptors come from a human donor in good health. The conserved cysteine and the conserved F or W are not part of the CDR3 here. Fields, in order: D gene, V gene, clone size, J gene, CDR3 protein. D genes are given only for firm matches. The size entry is marked missing in some rows and otherwise reads once, few, many or a size class.

NA	TRBV25-1	NA	TRBJ1-6	ASSGGFNSPLH
TRBD1	TRBV11-3	NA	TRBJ2-3	ASSLGQGASDTQY
NA	TRBV28	NA	TRBJ1-2	ASRVGTLGYT
NA	TRBV7-2	NA	TRBJ2-5	ASSDTRDKETQY
NA	TRBV7-9	NA	TRBJ1-5	ASTRLGTQVSNQPQH
NA	TRBV6-5	NA	TRBJ1-5	ASSAGASNQPQH
TRBD1	TRBV5-1	NA	TRBJ2-5	ASSHRGLMWGQETQY
NA	TRBV27	NA	TRBJ2-1	ASSLFSSLEQF
NA	TRBV11-2	NA	TRBJ1-2	ASSSTGGTNT
NA	TRBV19	few	TRBJ2-7	ASSAASGSEQY
NA	TRBV19	NA	TRBJ2-5	ASSSLAGETQY
TRBD2	TRBV10-3	NA	TRBJ2-7	AISEVEAGAYEQY
TRBD2	TRBV19	NA	NA	ASSIMPTSGVHEQY
NA	TRBV10-2	once	TRBJ1-2	ASSESDYGYT